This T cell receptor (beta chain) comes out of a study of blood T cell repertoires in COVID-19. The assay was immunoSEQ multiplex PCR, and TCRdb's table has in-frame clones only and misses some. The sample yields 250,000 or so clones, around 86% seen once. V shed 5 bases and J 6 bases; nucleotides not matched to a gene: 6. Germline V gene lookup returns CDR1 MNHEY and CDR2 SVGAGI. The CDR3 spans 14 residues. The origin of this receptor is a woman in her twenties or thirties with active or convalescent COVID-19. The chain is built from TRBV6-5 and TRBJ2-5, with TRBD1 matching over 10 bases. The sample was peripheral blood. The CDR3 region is CASSRTGGEKTQYF. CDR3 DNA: TGTGCCAGCAGTCGGACAGGGGGGGAGAAGACCCAGTACTTC.